The 3 T cell receptor beta chains below were found in one sample sequenced in a study of cytomegalovirus exposure and HLA in healthy donors. A multiplex PCR was run with 60 Vbeta primers and 13 Jbeta primers. Clones were read by immunoSEQ multiplex PCR, and TCRdb kept only the in-frame ones, dropping some. The sample yields about 200,000 clones, of which the top ten take up about 1.1%. The sequenced sample was PBMCs. These receptors were obtained from a girl aged 2 to 10 in good health and CMV-seropositive.

This chain joins TRBV29-1 and TRBJ2-1; D is ambiguous. The V and J ends lost 1 base and 5 bases respectively, with 6 bases between them. CDR3 length equals 12 residues. CDR1 and CDR2 (germline): SQVTM, ANQGSEA. The CDR3 region is CSVEGPNNEQFF. In DNA form, the CDR3 reads TGCAGCGTTGAAGGGCCCAACAATGAGCAGTTCTTC.

This rearrangement joins TRBV7-2 to TRBJ2-7; the match to TRBD1 covers 8 bases. V lost 4 bases to trimming and J lost 3 bases; unmatched junction nucleotides: 8. CDR3 size: 15 residues. From germline, CDR1 is SGHTA and CDR2 FQGNSA. The CDR3 bases are TGTGCCAGCAGCTCCAGGACAGGGTTGATCTACGAGCAGTACTTC. Amino acids: CASSSRTGLIYEQYF.

The V call is TRBV7-2, the J call TRBJ2-1; 7 bases map to TRBD2. The germline V gene has CDR1 SGHTA and CDR2 FQGNSA. The V gene end was trimmed by 1 base and the J gene end by 0 bases; junction bases not matched to a gene: 3. This CDR3 is 16 amino acids long. In DNA form, the CDR3 reads TGTGCCAGCAGCTTAGACGGCGGGAGCTCCTACAATGAGCAGTTCTTC. Amino acid sequence: CASSLDGGSSYNEQFF.